The 27 T cell receptor beta chains below were found in one sample sequenced in a study of blood T cells in healthy people across ages. A J-beta primer mix and a sample-barcoded 5' primer were used in a second PCR of about 7 to 12 cycles. TCRdb re-called the 5' RACE reads through MiXCR, storing one row per CDR3 protein. This table holds 650,000 to 800,000 distinct CDR3 sequences, over 40% found once. The sample was blood. The receptors here all came from a woman aged 80 or older in good health.

The gene calls are TRBV12-3 or TRBV12-4 and TRBJ1-5; 9 bases line up with TRBD1. This CDR3 has 14 amino acids. V trimming: 7 bases; J trimming: 4 bases; junction bases outside the gene matches: 5. The CDR3 here is CASTVGTGNQPQHF. CDR3 bases: TGTGCCAGCACCGTGGGGACAGGGAATCAGCCCCAGCATTTT.

The chain links TRBV27 to TRBJ2-7; TRBD2 is a possible D gene (5 bases). The CDR3 loop spans 12 amino acids. V lost 8 bases to trimming and J lost 3 bases, with 11 bases between them. In germline, CDR1 is MNHEY, CDR2 SMNVEV (reference sequence). The CDR3 DNA is TGTGCCAGCCAGTTTACTAGCTACGAGCAGTACTTC. Protein: CASQFTSYEQYF.

The sample holds a few counts of this clonotype. The junction shows a germline mismatch at one end, possibly a read error. The V gene is TRBV5-1, the J gene TRBJ2-2; 8 nucleotides agree with TRBD2. The CDR3 extends over 16 amino acids. Germline CDR1 and CDR2: SGHRS and YFSETQ. CDR3 coding DNA: TGCGCCAGTAGCTTGCGGAGCGGGGGGAACACCGGGGAGCTGTTTTTT. Translation gives CASSLRSGGNTGELFF.

V usage is TRBV13 and J usage is TRBJ1-1; TRBD1 matches 12 bases. The germline V gene encodes CDR1 PRHDT and CDR2 FYEKMQ (reference sequence). With 3 bases clipped from V and 6 bases from J, the junction kept 2 bases outside the gene matches. The CDR3 length is 14 residues. The CDR3: CASSLGQGAAEAFF. The CDR3 nucleotides read TGTGCCAGCAGCTTGGGACAGGGGGCCGCTGAAGCTTTCTTT. The full variable domain, its missing parts supplied by reference TRBV13 and TRBJ1-1, is AAGVIQSPRHLIKEKRETATLKCYPIPRHDTVYWYQQGPGQDPQFLISFYEKMQSDKGSIPDRFSAQQFSDYHSELNMSSLELGDSALYFCASSLGQGAAEAFFGQGTRLTVV.

The chain combines TRBV12-3 or TRBV12-4 with TRBJ2-1, with 8 bases that match TRBD1. The DNA end favors TRBJ2-7, so the J call may be wrong. The CDR3 has 17 residues. CDR3 amino acids: CASSSSQRQGPYNEQYF. The CDR3 coding sequence is TGTGCCAGCAGTTCCTCCCAACGACAGGGGCCCTACAATGAGCAGTACTTC.

The genes are TRBV7-9 and TRBJ2-7; TRBD2 is a possible D gene (5 bases). The CDR3 contains 12 residues. Looked up from germline, CDR1 is SEHNR and CDR2 is FQNEAQ (reference sequence). V dropped 7 bases and J dropped 2 bases, with 9 bases sitting between them. CDR3 region: CASNPGAYEQYF. Written as DNA, the CDR3 is TGTGCCAGCAACCCCGGGGCCTACGAGCAGTACTTC.

The chain carries TRBV29-1 and TRBJ2-2, with D tentatively TRBD1 or TRBD2 (5 bases each). CDR1 SQVTM and CDR2 ANQGSEA come from the germline V gene. The CDR3 has 13 residues. V was trimmed by 6 bases and J by 8 bases, leaving 16 bases between them. In nucleotides, the CDR3 is TGCAGCGTCCACGGGGACGGGGAGGGGGAGCTGTTTTTT. It encodes CSVHGDGEGELFF.

Regarding this clonotype: A clone one base away is much larger, so this may be a read error. The rearrangement uses TRBV10-3 and TRBJ2-7, with 7 bases fitting TRBD2. Germline V CDR1 and CDR2: ENHRY, SYGVKD. Germline trimming cut 7 bases from V and 7 bases from J; bases unmatched to any gene: 16. This CDR3 comprises 15 residues. CDR3 residues: CAINTGTNFGDEQYF. CDR3 DNA: TGTGCCATCAACACCGGGACTAACTTTGGGGATGAGCAGTACTTC.

There are many counts of this clonotype. At one end, the junction sequence differs from germline, possibly due to a read error. The chain employs TRBV20-1 and TRBJ2-1; tentatively, D is TRBD1 (6 bases). The germline CDR1 and CDR2 sequences are DFQATT and SNEGSKA (reference sequence). The CDR3 is 13 residues long. The CDR3 region has the DNA TGCAGTGCCCCCGGACAGTCCTATAATGAGCAGTTCTTC. It codes for CSAPGQSYNEQFF.

This clonotype was counted only a few times. V usage is TRBV29-1 and J usage is TRBJ2-3; D possibly corresponds to TRBD2 (6 bases). Germline CDR1 is SQVTM and CDR2 is ANQGSEA. Trimming left V 1 base short and J 4 bases short, with 12 bases between. The CDR3 spans 14 residues. CDR3 residues: CSVEAGDGSDTQYF. The DNA for the CDR3 is TGCAGCGTTGAAGCGGGAGATGGGTCAGATACGCAGTATTTT.

This clonotype was detected many times. The rearrangement uses TRBV7-9 and TRBJ2-1, with D perhaps TRBD2 (7 bases). The length of the CDR3 is 16 residues. Germline V CDR1 and CDR2: SEHNR, FQNEAQ (reference sequence). The germline V and J ends were trimmed by 8 bases and 6 bases, with 23 bases remaining between them. The DNA for the CDR3 is TGTGCCAGCCTTACAGGGCTGGTGGCGGGGGTCAATGAGCAGTTCTTC. Encoded protein: CASLTGLVAGVNEQFF.

With regard to this clonotype: A much larger clone lies a single base off, so this may be a read error. The V gene is TRBV9, the J gene TRBJ2-1; TRBD1 might be the D (5 bases). Germline V gives CDR1 SGDLS, CDR2 YYNGEE. V dropped 6 bases and J dropped 13 bases, with 23 bases sitting between them. The CDR3 loop spans 14 amino acids. CDR3 in DNA: TGTGCCAGCAAAGCCTCGGACATACAAGAGACCCAGTTCTTC. Encoded protein: CASKASDIQETQFF.

J is TRBJ2-7 and V is TRBV5-1, with a weak D call TRBD2 (5 bases). Germline V gives CDR1 SGHRS, CDR2 YFSETQ. V was cut by 2 bases and J by 6 bases, with 15 bases left in between. CDR3 length: 14 residues. The CDR3 sequence: CASSFLASPSEQYF. As DNA, the CDR3 is TGCGCCAGCAGCTTTCTAGCAAGCCCCAGCGAGCAGTACTTC.

This rearrangement joins TRBV5-1 to TRBJ2-7, with 8 bases that match TRBD1. The V gene end was trimmed by 4 bases and the J gene end by 6 bases; junction bases not matched to a gene: 12. The CDR3 sequence is 15 residues long. Germline CDR1 SGHRS, CDR2 YFSETQ. CDR3 region: CASSTQGQGSSEQYF. For the CDR3, the DNA is TGCGCCAGCAGCACCCAAGGACAGGGTAGTAGCGAGCAGTACTTC.

V usage is TRBV20-1 and J usage is TRBJ1-1; possibly TRBD1 for D (5 bases). Germline CDR1 reads DFQATT; CDR2 reads SNEGSKA (reference sequence). The CDR3 has 14 amino acids. V was clipped by 2 bases and J by 5 bases, with 15 bases between them. CDR3 region: CSARPDIAKTEAFF. CDR3 nucleotides: TGCAGTGCTAGACCGGACATAGCAAAGACTGAAGCTTTCTTT.

The V call is TRBV27, the J call TRBJ1-5; D may be TRBD1 (6 bases). V lost 5 bases and J 2 bases, leaving 10 bases between the germline ends. Germline V lookup: CDR1 MNHEY, CDR2 SMNVEV (reference sequence). The CDR3 extends over 14 amino acids. The CDR3 loop reads CASSPGQRNQPQHF. Written as DNA, the CDR3 is TGTGCCAGCAGTCCAGGACAGCGCAATCAGCCCCAGCATTTT.

This chain links TRBV4-2 with TRBJ2-5; 8 nucleotides line up with TRBD1. CDR3 length equals 16 residues. Unmatched junction bases numbered 9, after V lost 4 bases and J lost 2 bases. Germline V gene lookup returns CDR1 LGHNA and CDR2 YNFKEQ. CDR3 coding DNA: TGTGCCAGCAGCCTTTCCGCTGACAGGGGACAAGAGACCCAGTACTTC. Translation gives CASSLSADRGQETQYF.

This chain links TRBV6-5 with TRBJ2-5, with D possibly being TRBD2 (5 bases). The germline V gene encodes CDR1 MNHEY and CDR2 SVGAGI. The CDR3 covers 14 residues. V was shortened by 4 bases and J by 0 bases, with 9 bases between the two germline ends. CDR3 coding DNA: TGTGCCAGCAGTTTCGACGGGAACCAAGAGACCCAGTACTTC. Its protein product is CASSFDGNQETQYF.

The chain links TRBV7-9 to TRBJ1-6; 8 bases fit TRBD1. The germline V gene has CDR1 SEHNR and CDR2 FQNEAQ (reference sequence). The V gene end was trimmed by 5 bases and the J gene end by 11 bases; junction bases not matched to a gene: 14. This CDR3 has 16 amino acids. CDR3 protein: CASSLGQGTGNAPLHF. The CDR3 DNA follows: TGTGCCAGCAGCCTTGGACAGGGTACGGGCAACGCACCCCTCCACTTT.

V and J are TRBV11-1 and TRBJ1-1; D gene ambiguous. Germline V lookup: CDR1 SGHAT, CDR2 FQDESV (reference sequence). The CDR3 contains 11 residues. The V end was cut by 6 bases, the J end by 10 bases, with 12 bases between. In DNA form, the CDR3 reads TGTGCCAGCAGATTCCAGAGTGTAGCTTTCTTT. This gives the protein CASRFQSVAFF.

Ten or more counts support this clonotype. The chain employs TRBV4-1 and TRBJ2-5; no clear D. This CDR3 has 15 amino acids. With 0 bases removed from V and 5 bases from J, the gap between germline ends came to 13 bases. Per the germline V gene, CDR1 is MGHRA and CDR2 is YSYEKL. For the CDR3, the DNA is TGCGCCAGCAGCCAAGATGAAGGGTTTTGGGAGACCCAGTACTTC. This encodes CASSQDEGFWETQYF.

This clonotype has just a few counts. The chain carries TRBV12-3 or TRBV12-4 and TRBJ1-2; D is possibly TRBD1 (6 bases). The CDR3 totals 15 residues. V was clipped by 8 bases and J by 5 bases, with 21 bases between them. CDR3 sequence reads: CASGGGGSIGYGYTF. The CDR3 bases are TGTGCCAGCGGGGGAGGGGGGTCGATTGGTTATGGCTACACCTTC.

V and J are TRBV3-1 and TRBJ1-2, with D unclear. Germline CDR1 reads LGHDT; CDR2 reads YNNKEL (reference sequence). Trimming removed 1 base at V and 5 bases at J, with 8 bases between. This CDR3 is built from 13 residues. This chain's CDR3 is CASSQGPGYGYTF. The CDR3 coding sequence is TGTGCCAGCAGCCAAGGGCCTGGGTATGGCTACACCTTC.

In this sample, this clonotype turned up many times. The gene calls are TRBV3-1 and TRBJ1-4; 8 bases are shared with TRBD1. This CDR3 is 15 amino acids long. The junction had 3 bases not matched to a gene; V was cut back by 2 bases and J by 4 bases. Germline V CDR1 and CDR2: LGHDT, YNNKEL (reference sequence). CDR3 amino acids: CASSQPTGVNEKLFF. The CDR3 DNA sequence: TGTGCCAGCAGCCAACCGACAGGGGTTAATGAAAAACTGTTTTTT.

About this clonotype: Since a much larger clone is just one base distant, this may be a read error. The V and J genes are TRBV20-1 and TRBJ2-5, with TRBD2 matching 12 bases. The CDR3 runs to 17 residues. Germline V gives CDR1 DFQATT, CDR2 SNEGSKA (reference sequence). The V gene end was trimmed by 5 bases and the J gene end by 11 bases; junction bases not matched to a gene: 21. The CDR3 DNA sequence: TGCAGTGCTCTGACTAGCGGGGGAGCCGTCTCCTACAATGAGCAGTACTTC. This gives the protein CSALTSGGAVSYNEQYF.

This rearrangement joins TRBV6-6 to TRBJ1-3; D ambiguous. CDR1 and CDR2 (germline): MNHNY, SVGAGI (reference sequence). Trimming left V 8 bases short and J 6 bases short, with 8 bases between. The CDR3 has 11 amino acids. Here the CDR3 DNA reads TGTGCCAGCGGCTCCTTAAACACCATATATTTT. This encodes CASGSLNTIYF.

This chain links TRBV3-1 with TRBJ2-7; unclear D gene. The CDR3 consists of 14 residues. The V gene's germline CDR1 is LGHDT and CDR2 YNNKEL (reference sequence). Trimming pared 4 bases from V and 7 bases from J, leaving 17 bases between. The DNA for the CDR3 is TGTGCCAGCAGCCCCAGAGGACCAGTTGATGAGCAGTACTTC. This sequence encodes CASSPRGPVDEQYF.